What follows are 8 T cell receptor beta chains derived from one specimen sequenced in a study of T cells in Graves' hyperthyroidism and ophthalmopathy. Amplification of TCR beta CDR3 regions used RNA as the template. During a first-round RT-PCR of the TCR CDR3, the HTBI primer set was used. TCRdb ran MiXCR on the multiplex PCR reads and lists one entry per CDR3 protein. The table lists hundreds of thousands of distinct CDR3 sequences, roughly 14% of them singletons, with just under 8% in the top ten. Material: blood. The receptors shown here come from a woman aged 18-29 years with Graves' hyperthyroidism.

This clonotype has a handful of counts. V usage is TRBV14 and J usage is TRBJ1-2; the D is unclear. This CDR3 has 15 amino acids. Germline V lookup: CDR1 SGHDN, CDR2 FVKESK. Trimming cost V 4 bases and J 3 bases, with 15 bases left between them. The CDR3: CASSLRTRWDYGYTF. The CDR3 DNA reads as TGTGCCAGCAGCCTAAGGACCCGGTGGGACTATGGCTACACCTTC.

This chain uses TRBV11-2 with TRBJ1-5; the match to TRBD1 covers 9 bases. CDR3 length equals 17 residues. V gave up 4 bases and J gave up 1 base; unmatched junction bases: 8. CDR1 is SGHAT and CDR2 is FQNNGV in the germline V gene. CDR3 protein: CASSSATGQGSNQPQHF. CDR3 nucleotide sequence: TGTGCCAGCAGCTCCGCGACTGGACAGGGGAGCAATCAGCCCCAGCATTTT.

This clonotype was seen repeatedly, ten times or more. This CDR3 is missing its conserved last phenylalanine or tryptophan, likely due to a read error. The chain combines TRBV2 with TRBJ2-5, with 10 bases matching TRBD2. V gave up 5 bases and J gave up 1 base; unmatched junction bases: 4. The CDR3 loop spans 15 amino acids. The germline gives CDR1 SNHLY, CDR2 FYNNEI. The chain's CDR3 is CASSSSGGSQETQYL. CDR3 bases: TGTGCCAGCAGTTCTAGCGGGGGTAGCCAAGAGACCCAGTACCTC.

This clonotype appeared many times. The chain carries TRBV6-1 and TRBJ2-7, with D uncertain. This CDR3 comprises 12 residues. The ends were cut back, 10 bases at V and 3 bases at J, with 13 bases in the middle. Looked up from germline, CDR1 is MNHNS and CDR2 is SASEGT. In DNA form, the CDR3 reads TGTGCCATCAAGCTGGGGTTCTACGAGCAGTACTTC. Protein: CAIKLGFYEQYF.

This clonotype was recorded at least ten times. CDR3: CASSLPPAGRWSYEQYF. The CDR3 DNA reads TGTGCCAGCAGCTTACCCCCCGCAGGGAGATGGTCCTACGAGCAGTACTTC. V and J are TRBV7-2 and TRBJ2-7; perhaps D is TRBD1 or TRBD2 (5 bases each). V lost 2 bases to trimming and J lost 1 base, with 18 bases between them. The CDR3 has 17 amino acids. Germline V CDR1 and CDR2: SGHTA, FQGNSA.

This clonotype was seen a handful of times. This may be a read error: a much more frequent sequence differs by one nucleotide. This chain connects TRBV30 to TRBJ2-7; maybe TRBD1 (6 bases). Trimming took 5 bases from V and 6 from J, leaving 14 bases between them. Looked up from germline, CDR1 is GTSNPN and CDR2 is SVGIG (reference sequence). This CDR3 has 12 residues. CDR3 DNA sequence: TGTGCCTGGGAGGGGGTGGCGCGCGAGCAGTACTTC. Its translation is CAWEGVAREQYF.

This clonotype was counted a few times. This rearrangement joins TRBV4-2 to TRBJ2-4, with D possibly matching TRBD2 (6 bases). The CDR3 covers 15 residues. Trimming stripped 1 base from V and 5 bases from J, with 12 bases between. CDR1 and CDR2 from the germline V gene are LGHNA and YNFKEQ. The CDR3 DNA sequence: TGTGCCAGCAGCCAAGGAGTTTCGGGGGAAAACATTCAGTACTTC. It is translated as CASSQGVSGENIQYF.

This clonotype was detected many times. The chain carries TRBV13 and TRBJ2-2; no firm D call. The germline V gene encodes CDR1 PRHDT and CDR2 FYEKMQ (reference sequence). The CDR3 loop spans 17 amino acids. V was trimmed by 2 bases and J by 4 bases, leaving 17 bases between them. The CDR3 sequence: CASSLRFRQLGTGELFF. DNA of the CDR3: TGTGCCAGCAGCTTAAGGTTTCGGCAGCTGGGCACCGGGGAGCTGTTTTTT.